The 30 T cell receptor beta chains below all came from one sample that was sequenced in a study of neurological immune-mediated disorders. In TCRdb, the 5' RACE reads were re-called with MiXCR into one record per CDR3 protein. The table records tens of thousands of distinct CDR3 sequences, around 2.5% of them present only once. Input material: PBMCs. These receptors were taken from a woman between 50 and 59 years old with multiple sclerosis.

This clonotype was detected many times. The chain links TRBV11-3 to TRBJ2-5; 7 bases fit TRBD1. Germline CDR1 and CDR2: SGHNT and YENEEA. V was pared by 4 bases and J by 5 bases, with 7 bases of the junction left unmatched. The CDR3 is 14 residues long. As DNA, the CDR3 is TGTGCCAGCAGCTACTACAGGGGTTTGGAGACCCAGTACTTC. It translates to CASSYYRGLETQYF.

This chain links TRBV20-1 with TRBJ2-7; TRBD1 agrees at 9 bases. The germline V gene has CDR1 DFQATT and CDR2 SNEGSKA (reference sequence). This CDR3 is 15 amino acids long. The V and J ends lost 5 bases and 6 bases, in that order; junction bases with no gene match: 14. The CDR3 region has the DNA TGCAGTGCTCCGAAGCAGCGGACAGGGGTTTCCGAGCAGTACTTC. This sequence encodes CSAPKQRTGVSEQYF.

This clonotype is labeled as medium-sized. The rearrangement links TRBV4-2 to TRBJ1-1; the D gene is possibly TRBD1 (5 bases). V was trimmed by 8 bases and J by 6 bases, leaving 16 bases between them. The CDR3 contains 13 residues. Germline V CDR1 and CDR2: LGHNA, YNFKEQ. CDR3 region: CASGRDGNAEAFF. CDR3 bases: TGTGCCAGCGGCCGGGACGGCAACGCTGAAGCTTTCTTT.

The sample holds many counts of this clonotype. The rearrangement uses TRBV29-1 and TRBJ1-2; D gene unclear. V lost 7 bases and J lost 7, with 22 bases in between. The CDR3 has 14 residues. Germline CDR1 is SQVTM and CDR2 is ANQGSEA. In DNA form, the CDR3 reads TGCAGCGCCCGGGAGACGTTCTCTTTGTCTGGCTACACCTTC. This sequence encodes CSARETFSLSGYTF.

This clonotype was counted ten times or more. V and J are TRBV20-1 and TRBJ2-3; the match to TRBD2 covers 12 bases. After removal of 0 bases from V and 4 bases from J, the junction contained 8 bases not matched to a gene. The CDR3 totals 17 residues. Germline assignment: CDR1 DFQATT and CDR2 SNEGSKA (reference sequence). The CDR3 reads CSARDRGLAGIADTQYF. CDR3 bases: TGCAGTGCTAGAGATCGTGGACTAGCGGGAATTGCAGATACGCAGTATTTT.

This clonotype is classed as medium-sized. The chain couples TRBV4-1 to TRBJ2-1, with D tentatively TRBD1 (7 bases). Trimming pared 7 bases from V and 4 bases from J, leaving 17 bases between. CDR1 and CDR2 from the germline V gene are MGHRA and YSYEKL. The CDR3 loop spans 15 amino acids. The CDR3 loop is CASKTGAGGYNEQFF. The DNA of the CDR3 is TGCGCCAGCAAAACAGGGGCTGGGGGGTACAATGAGCAGTTCTTC.

The chain carries TRBV15 and TRBJ2-1; D is unclear. Germline CDR1 is LNHNV and CDR2 is YYDKDF (reference sequence). Trimming removed 3 bases at V and 7 bases at J, with 7 bases between. This CDR3 has 12 amino acids. DNA of the CDR3: TGTGCCACCAGCAGTGTAGGAAATGAGCAGTTCTTC. The encoded protein is CATSSVGNEQFF.

The sample holds many counts of this clonotype. This chain links TRBV20-1 with TRBJ2-1, with TRBD2 matching 8 bases. V trimming: 2 bases; J trimming: 0 bases; junction bases outside the gene matches: 6. There are 16 residues in the CDR3. Germline V gene lookup returns CDR1 DFQATT and CDR2 SNEGSKA (reference sequence). The CDR3 region is CSARSRAGDSYNEQFF. CDR3 bases: TGCAGTGCTAGAAGCAGAGCGGGAGACTCCTACAATGAGCAGTTCTTC.

This chain links TRBV20-1 with TRBJ1-1; D is uncertain. Germline V gene lookup returns CDR1 DFQATT and CDR2 SNEGSKA (reference sequence). Trimming cost V 3 bases and J 1 base, with 9 bases left between them. The CDR3 covers 13 residues. Here the CDR3 DNA reads TGCAGTGCTAGCCGCAGGACGAACACTGAAGCTTTCTTT. As protein: CSASRRTNTEAFF.

Worth noting for this clonotype: A much larger clone lies one base from this, so it may be a read error. Because the CDR3 is missing its conserved closing phenylalanine or tryptophan, this is likely a read error. The chain combines TRBV3-1 with TRBJ1-3; D ambiguous. CDR1 is LGHDT, CDR2 YNNKEL, per germline (reference sequence). The V end was cut by 4 bases, the J end by 10 bases, with 14 bases between. This CDR3 contains 13 residues. Here the CDR3 DNA reads TGTGCCAGCAGCCCCGGTTCCTCGGGGACCATATATTGT. It translates to CASSPGSSGTIYC.

This clonotype is labeled as medium-sized. The CDR3 DNA reads as TGCAGTGCTACAACCGGGACAGCCAATTCACCCCTCCACTTT. This codes for CSATTGTANSPLHF. The gene calls are TRBV20-1 and TRBJ1-6, with 7 bases fitting TRBD1. From germline, CDR1 is DFQATT and CDR2 SNEGSKA (reference sequence). Trimming removed 4 bases from V and 7 bases from J; junction bases left unmatched: 7. The CDR3 length is 14 residues.

This clonotype was recorded at least ten times. The chain recombines TRBV12-3 or TRBV12-4 with TRBJ2-1, with TRBD2 as a possible D gene (5 bases). The CDR3 covers 13 residues. V was cut by 3 bases and J by 6 bases, with 9 bases left in between. The CDR3 reads CASSLGALNEQFF. In DNA, the CDR3 is TGTGCCAGCAGTTTGGGAGCTCTCAATGAGCAGTTCTTC.

Remarks on this clonotype: At one boundary the junction diverges from the germline segment, which might be a read error. This chain connects TRBV7-8 to TRBJ2-5; the match to TRBD2 covers 8 bases. CDR3 size: 13 residues. Looked up from germline, CDR1 is SGHVS and CDR2 is FQNEAQ. The CDR3 DNA is TGTGCCAGCCGCTTCGGGGGGGGAGAGACCCAGTACTTC. This encodes CASRFGGGETQYF.

This clonotype was found many times. The CDR3 is CASSFEGFNEQYF. In DNA form, the CDR3 reads TGCGCCAGCAGCTTCGAAGGGTTCAACGAGCAGTACTTC. V is TRBV5-1 and J is TRBJ2-7; D is undetermined. CDR1 is SGHRS, CDR2 YFSETQ, per germline. The CDR3 length is 13 residues. Trimming removed 2 bases at V and 5 bases at J, with 11 bases between.

This clonotype was recorded many times. This sequence joins TRBV29-1 and TRBJ1-4; tentative D call: TRBD1 (5 bases). Germline V gene lookup returns CDR1 SQVTM and CDR2 ANQGSEA. Between the trimmed V and J ends, which lost 7 bases and 8 bases, there was a span of 17 bases. The CDR3 totals 13 residues. The CDR3 spells CSAFGQGGEKLFF. The CDR3 DNA is TGCAGCGCTTTCGGGCAGGGCGGCGAAAAACTGTTTTTT.

This clonotype was seen more than once but under ten times. This rearrangement joins TRBV18 to TRBJ1-2; D is unresolved. The CDR3 runs 13 residues. V gave up 4 bases and J gave up 6 bases, with 12 bases separating them. Germline V gene data show CDR1 as KGHSH and CDR2 as LQKENI. The CDR3 sequence: CASSLTLLHGYTF. Here the CDR3 DNA reads TGTGCCAGCTCACTGACCCTCTTACATGGCTACACCTTC.

This clonotype was observed many times. The chain links TRBV29-1 to TRBJ2-4; no clear D gene. V dropped 6 bases and J dropped 3 bases, with 9 bases sitting between them. Germline assignment: CDR1 SQVTM and CDR2 ANQGSEA. This CDR3 spans 12 amino acids. As DNA, the CDR3 is TGCAGCGTCGATGCTGGCAAAAACATTCAGTACTTC. It encodes CSVDAGKNIQYF.

At least ten counts were recorded for this clonotype. V and J are TRBV5-1 and TRBJ2-2; maybe TRBD2 (5 bases). V gave up 9 bases and J gave up 2 bases, with 14 bases separating them. The germline gives CDR1 SGHRS, CDR2 YFSETQ. The CDR3 sequence is 14 residues long. The CDR3 sequence: CATKLGINTGELFF. For the CDR3, the DNA is TGCGCCACCAAACTAGGGATTAACACCGGGGAGCTGTTTTTT. Variable domain in full (rest from reference TRBV5-1 and TRBJ2-2): KAGVTQTPRYLIKTRGQQVTLSCSPISGHRSVSWYQQTPGQGLQFLFEYFSETQRNKGNFPGRFSGRQFSNSRSEMNVSTLELGDSALYLCATKLGINTGELFFGEGSRLTVL.

This clonotype was picked up many times. The chain couples TRBV10-3 to TRBJ2-7, with 9 bases identical to TRBD1. The germline V gene encodes CDR1 ENHRY and CDR2 SYGVKD. The CDR3 spans 12 residues. The V segment lost 5 bases and the J segment 8 bases; nucleotides outside the gene matches: 4. The CDR3 protein is CAISRTGEKQYF. The DNA of the CDR3 is TGTGCCATCAGTAGGACAGGGGAGAAGCAGTACTTC.

The rearrangement links TRBV20-1 to TRBJ2-5, with D perhaps TRBD1 (5 bases). This CDR3 is 14 amino acids long. The germline V and J ends were trimmed by 1 base and 1 base, with 10 bases remaining between them. The germline V gene encodes CDR1 DFQATT and CDR2 SNEGSKA (reference sequence). Written as DNA, the CDR3 is TGCAGTGCTAGAGGGGGCGCAGGCCAAGAGACCCAGTACTTC. Amino acids: CSARGGAGQETQYF.

The sample holds many counts of this clonotype. This chain uses TRBV4-1 with TRBJ1-2; TRBD1 is a possible D gene (5 bases). The V gene's germline CDR1 is MGHRA and CDR2 YSYEKL. This CDR3 is 15 amino acids long. V shed 8 bases and J shed 4 bases, with 20 bases lying between them. This CDR3 is CASSRDPQTLYGYTF. DNA of the CDR3: TGCGCCAGCTCCCGGGACCCTCAAACCCTCTATGGCTACACCTTC.

This clonotype was detected many times. DNA of the CDR3: TGTGCCTTGGGGTCTGGGGCCAACGTCCTGACTTTC. Translation: CALGSGANVLTF. V and J are TRBV12-3 or TRBV12-4 and TRBJ2-6; D is unclear. The CDR3 sequence is 12 residues long. V was cut by 11 bases and J by 1 base, with 6 bases left in between.

This clonotype was observed at least ten times. The rearrangement uses TRBV5-5 and TRBJ2-5, with 11 bases that match TRBD1. Losses at the gene ends were 4 bases for V and 5 bases for J; bases not matched to a gene: 4. The germline gives CDR1 SGHKS, CDR2 YYEKEE (reference sequence). The CDR3 totals 14 residues. CDR3 DNA: TGTGCCAGCAGCCAGGACAGGGGGCGGGAGACCCAGTACTTC. This sequence encodes CASSQDRGRETQYF.

The chain links TRBV3-1 to TRBJ2-7, with 7 nucleotides matching TRBD1. This CDR3 is 15 amino acids long. V lost 2 bases to trimming and J lost 1 base; unmatched junction nucleotides: 5. Germline CDR1 is LGHDT and CDR2 is YNNKEL (reference sequence). The CDR3 reads CASSQRPGGSYEQYF. CDR3 in DNA: TGTGCCAGCAGCCAAAGGCCAGGGGGTTCCTACGAGCAGTACTTC.

Sample share makes this clonotype medium-sized. The CDR3 is CASSLLASGNTGELFF. CDR3 in DNA: TGCGCCAGCAGCTTGTTGGCTAGCGGGAACACCGGGGAGCTGTTTTTT. The chain carries TRBV5-1 and TRBJ2-2; 7 bases map to TRBD2. This CDR3 comprises 16 residues. The junction had 4 bases not matched to a gene; V was cut back by 1 base and J by 1 base. CDR1 is SGHRS and CDR2 is YFSETQ in the germline V gene.

Here the CDR3 DNA reads TGTGCCAGCAGTTACGGTTCCGGGACTAGCGGCTACGAGCAGTACTTC. Translating it yields CASSYGSGTSGYEQYF. This chain joins TRBV6-2 or TRBV6-3 and TRBJ2-7, with 11 bases lining up with TRBD2. This CDR3 has 16 residues. V shed 2 bases and J 3 bases; nucleotides not matched to a gene: 6. Germline V gene data show CDR1 as MNHEY and CDR2 as SVGEGT.

This clonotype was detected many times. This sequence joins TRBV24-1 and TRBJ2-1; D uncertain. Germline-derived CDR1 and CDR2 are KGHDR and SFDVKD. V lost 9 bases and J lost 8, with 22 bases in between. The CDR3 has 15 amino acids. The CDR3 region has the DNA TGTGCCACCCAGGCTACCCAGTGGGATAGGGATGAGCAGTTCTTC. It codes for CATQATQWDRDEQFF.

This clonotype was observed at least ten times. The gene calls are TRBV20-1 and TRBJ2-3; D possibly corresponds to TRBD2 (7 bases). Germline values: CDR1 DFQATT, CDR2 SNEGSKA (reference sequence). Trimming removed 5 bases from V and 6 bases from J, with 15 bases in between. The CDR3 totals 13 residues. CDR3: CSAVDGGRDTQYF. The DNA for the CDR3 is TGCAGTGCTGTTGACGGGGGGCGTGATACGCAGTATTTT.

Many counts were recorded for this clonotype. This chain uses TRBV7-8 with TRBJ2-7, with D perhaps matching TRBD1 (6 bases). Germline V gene sequence: CDR1 SGHVS, CDR2 FQNEAQ. This CDR3 is built from 14 residues. Trimming cost V 1 base and J 9 bases, with 16 bases left between them. Here the CDR3 reads CASSLGLAGDRQYF. The CDR3 DNA reads as TGTGCCAGCAGCTTAGGGCTGGCAGGGGATAGGCAGTACTTC.

This clonotype was counted at least ten times. The chain couples TRBV29-1 to TRBJ1-2; D is possibly TRBD1 (5 bases). This CDR3 is built from 12 residues. Germline CDR1 SQVTM, CDR2 ANQGSEA. Trimming took off 7 bases at V and 7 bases at J, with 16 bases between the two ends. The CDR3 reads CSAWGGEVGYTF. In DNA, the CDR3 is TGCAGCGCCTGGGGGGGAGAGGTTGGCTACACCTTC. Full variable domain (missing parts from reference TRBV29-1 and TRBJ1-2): SAVISQKPSRDICQRGTSLTIQCQVDSQVTMMFWYRQQPGQSLTLIATANQGSEATYESGFVIDKFPISRPNLTFSTLTVSNMSPEDSSIYLCSAWGGEVGYTFGSGTRLTVV.